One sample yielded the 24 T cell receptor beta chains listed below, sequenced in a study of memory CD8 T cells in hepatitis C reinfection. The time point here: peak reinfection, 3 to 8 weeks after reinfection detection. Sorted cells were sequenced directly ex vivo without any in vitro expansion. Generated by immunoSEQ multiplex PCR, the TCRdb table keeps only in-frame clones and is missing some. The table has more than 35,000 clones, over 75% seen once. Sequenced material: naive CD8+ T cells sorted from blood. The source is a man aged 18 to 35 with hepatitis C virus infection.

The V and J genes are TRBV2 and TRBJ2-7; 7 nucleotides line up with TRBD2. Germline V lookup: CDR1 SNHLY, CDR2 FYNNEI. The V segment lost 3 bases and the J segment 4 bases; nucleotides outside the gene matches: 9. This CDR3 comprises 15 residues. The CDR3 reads CASSDMREGRYEQYF. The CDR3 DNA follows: TGTGCCAGCAGTGATATGAGGGAGGGAAGGTACGAGCAGTACTTC.

The CDR3 sequence is CASSYQAEGEQFF. In DNA, the CDR3 is TGTGCCAGCAGTTACCAAGCGGAGGGAGAGCAGTTCTTC. The chain uses TRBV6-5 and TRBJ2-1; weak D call: TRBD2 (6 bases). The germline V gene encodes CDR1 MNHEY and CDR2 SVGAGI. V was trimmed by 2 bases and J by 10 bases, leaving 12 bases between them. The CDR3 spans 13 residues.

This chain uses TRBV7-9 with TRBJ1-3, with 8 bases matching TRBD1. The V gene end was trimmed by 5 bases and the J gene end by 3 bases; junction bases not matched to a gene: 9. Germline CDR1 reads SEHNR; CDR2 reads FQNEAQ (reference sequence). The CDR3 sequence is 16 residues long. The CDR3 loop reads CASSESGQGDGNTIYF. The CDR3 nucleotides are TGTGCCAGCAGCGAATCCGGACAGGGAGATGGAAACACCATATATTTT. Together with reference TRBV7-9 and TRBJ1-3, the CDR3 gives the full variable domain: DTGVSQNPRHKITKRGQNVTFRCDPISEHNRLYWYRQTLGQGPEFLTYFQNEAQLEKSRLLSDRFSAERPKGSFSTLEIQRTEQGDSAMYLCASSESGQGDGNTIYFGEGSWLTVV.

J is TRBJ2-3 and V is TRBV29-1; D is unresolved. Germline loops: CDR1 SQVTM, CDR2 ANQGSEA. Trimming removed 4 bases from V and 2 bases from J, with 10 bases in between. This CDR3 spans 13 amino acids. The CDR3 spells CSVVTGYTDTQYF. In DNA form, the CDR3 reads TGCAGCGTTGTAACCGGTTACACAGATACGCAGTATTTT.

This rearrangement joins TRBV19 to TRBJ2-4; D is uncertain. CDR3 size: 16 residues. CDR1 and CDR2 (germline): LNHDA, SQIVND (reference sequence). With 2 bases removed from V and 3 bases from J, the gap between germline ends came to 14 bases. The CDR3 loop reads CASSIIGEARKNIQYF. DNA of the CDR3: TGTGCCAGTAGTATAATTGGAGAAGCCCGCAAAAACATTCAGTACTTC.

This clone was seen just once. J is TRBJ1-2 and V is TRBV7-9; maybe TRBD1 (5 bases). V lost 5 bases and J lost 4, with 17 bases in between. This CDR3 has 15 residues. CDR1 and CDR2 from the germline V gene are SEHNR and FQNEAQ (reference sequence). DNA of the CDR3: TGTGCCAGCAGCCCGTTGAGCGGGGGGATCTATGGCTACACCTTC. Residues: CASSPLSGGIYGYTF. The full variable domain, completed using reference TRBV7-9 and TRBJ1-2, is DTGVSQNPRHKITKRGQNVTFRCDPISEHNRLYWYRQTLGQGPEFLTYFQNEAQLEKSRLLSDRFSAERPKGSFSTLEIQRTEQGDSAMYLCASSPLSGGIYGYTFGSGTRLTVV.

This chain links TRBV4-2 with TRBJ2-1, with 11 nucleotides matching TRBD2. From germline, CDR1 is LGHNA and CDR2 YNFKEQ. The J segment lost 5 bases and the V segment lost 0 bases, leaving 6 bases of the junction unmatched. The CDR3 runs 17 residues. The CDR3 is CASSQDGLAGGNNEQFF. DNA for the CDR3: TGTGCCAGCAGCCAAGATGGGCTAGCGGGGGGCAACAATGAGCAGTTCTTC.

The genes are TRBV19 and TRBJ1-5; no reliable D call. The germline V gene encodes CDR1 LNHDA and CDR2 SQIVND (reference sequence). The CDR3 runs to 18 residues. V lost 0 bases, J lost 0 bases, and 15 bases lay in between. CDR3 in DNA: TGTGCCAGTAGTATAGATCCTCCTCTCAGTTATAGCAATCAGCCCCAGCATTTT. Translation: CASSIDPPLSYSNQPQHF.

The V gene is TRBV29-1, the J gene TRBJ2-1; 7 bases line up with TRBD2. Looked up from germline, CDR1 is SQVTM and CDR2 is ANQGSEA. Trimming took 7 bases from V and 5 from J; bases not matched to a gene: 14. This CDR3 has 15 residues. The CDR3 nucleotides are TGCAGCGGGCTTTCAACAGCGGGACCAGACAATGAGCAGTTCTTC. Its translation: CSGLSTAGPDNEQFF.

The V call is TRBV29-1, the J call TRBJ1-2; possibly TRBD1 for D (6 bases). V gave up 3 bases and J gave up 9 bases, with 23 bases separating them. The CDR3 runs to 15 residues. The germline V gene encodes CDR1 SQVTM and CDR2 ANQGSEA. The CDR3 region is CSVDSLGRGIVSYTF. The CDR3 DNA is TGCAGCGTTGATAGTTTAGGCAGGGGAATAGTAAGCTACACCTTC.

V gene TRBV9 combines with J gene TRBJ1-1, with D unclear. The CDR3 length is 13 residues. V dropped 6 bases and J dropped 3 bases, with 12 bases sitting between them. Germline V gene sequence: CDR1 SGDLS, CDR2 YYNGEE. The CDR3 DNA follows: TGTGCCAGCAACACCTGGGAGGACACTGAAGCTTTCTTT. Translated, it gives CASNTWEDTEAFF.

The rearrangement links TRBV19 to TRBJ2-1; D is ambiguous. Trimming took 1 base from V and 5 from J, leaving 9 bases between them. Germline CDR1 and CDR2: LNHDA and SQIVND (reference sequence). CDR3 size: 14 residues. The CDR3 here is CASSIAGIDNEQFF. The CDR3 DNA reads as TGTGCCAGTAGTATAGCGGGTATAGACAATGAGCAGTTCTTC.

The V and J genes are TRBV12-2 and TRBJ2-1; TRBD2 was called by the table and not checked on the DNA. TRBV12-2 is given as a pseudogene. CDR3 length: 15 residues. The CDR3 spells CATPNEGPGGNEQFF. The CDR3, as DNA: TGTGCAACCCCGAATGAGGGGCCGGGAGGGAATGAGCAGTTCTTC.

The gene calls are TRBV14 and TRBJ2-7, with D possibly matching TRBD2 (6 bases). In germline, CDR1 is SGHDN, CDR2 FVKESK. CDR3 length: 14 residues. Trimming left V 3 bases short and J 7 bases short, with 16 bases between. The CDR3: CASSHPGTSGEQYV. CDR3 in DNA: TGTGCCAGCAGCCATCCAGGGACTTCTGGAGAGCAGTACGTC.

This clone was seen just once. The CDR3 nucleotides are TGTGCCATAATGGGACAGGGGTTGACTGAAGCTTTCTTT. Translated: CAIMGQGLTEAFF. V and J are TRBV6-5 and TRBJ1-1; 10 nucleotides line up with TRBD1. J gave up 5 bases and V 10 bases, and 7 bases lay outside the gene matches. This CDR3 contains 13 residues. Germline CDR1 reads MNHEY; CDR2 reads SVGAGI.

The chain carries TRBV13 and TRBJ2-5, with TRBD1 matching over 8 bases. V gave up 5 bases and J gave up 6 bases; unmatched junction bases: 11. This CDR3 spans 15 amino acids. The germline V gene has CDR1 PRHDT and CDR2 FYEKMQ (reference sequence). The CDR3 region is CASSQDRAGRKTQYF. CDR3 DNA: TGTGCCAGCAGCCAGGACAGGGCCGGGAGAAAGACCCAGTACTTC.

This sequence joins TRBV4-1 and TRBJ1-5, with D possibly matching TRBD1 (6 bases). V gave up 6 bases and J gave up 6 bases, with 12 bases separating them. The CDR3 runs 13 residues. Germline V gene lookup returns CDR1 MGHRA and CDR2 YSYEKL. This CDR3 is CASSSGQLQPQHF. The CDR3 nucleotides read TGCGCCAGCAGTTCTGGACAGCTTCAGCCCCAGCATTTT.

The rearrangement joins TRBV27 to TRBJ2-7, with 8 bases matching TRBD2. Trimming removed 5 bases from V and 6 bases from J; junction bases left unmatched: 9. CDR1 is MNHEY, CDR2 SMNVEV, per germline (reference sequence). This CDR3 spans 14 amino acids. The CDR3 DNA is TGTGCCAGCAGTACGACTAGCGAGGGGTCCGAGCAGTACTTC. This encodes CASSTTSEGSEQYF.

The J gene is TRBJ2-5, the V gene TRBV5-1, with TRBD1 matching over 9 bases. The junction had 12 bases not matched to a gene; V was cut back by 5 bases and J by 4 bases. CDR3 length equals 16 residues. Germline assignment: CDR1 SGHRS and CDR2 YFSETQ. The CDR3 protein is CASRLGDREWLETQYF. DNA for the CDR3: TGCGCCAGCAGGTTAGGGGACAGGGAGTGGTTAGAGACCCAGTACTTC.

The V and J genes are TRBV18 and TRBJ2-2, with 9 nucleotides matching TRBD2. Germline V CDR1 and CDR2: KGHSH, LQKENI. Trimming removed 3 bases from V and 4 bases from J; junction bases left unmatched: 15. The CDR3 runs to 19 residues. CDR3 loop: CASSPSRRGGTILTGELFF. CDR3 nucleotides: TGTGCCAGCTCACCCTCCCGGCGGGGGGGCACAATCCTCACCGGGGAGCTGTTTTTT. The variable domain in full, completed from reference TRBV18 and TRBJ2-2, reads NAGVMQNPRHLVRRRGQEARLRCSPMKGHSHVYWYRQLPEEGLKFMVYLQKENIIDESGMPKERFSAEFPKEGPSILRIQQVVRGDSAAYFCASSPSRRGGTILTGELFFGEGSRLTVL.

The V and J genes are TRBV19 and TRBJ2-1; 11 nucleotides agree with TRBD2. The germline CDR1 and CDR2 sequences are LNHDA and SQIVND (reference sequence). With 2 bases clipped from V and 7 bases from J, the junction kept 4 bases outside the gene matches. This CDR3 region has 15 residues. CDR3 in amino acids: CASSISSGGMNEQFF. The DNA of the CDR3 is TGTGCCAGTAGTATATCTAGCGGGGGGATGAATGAGCAGTTCTTC.

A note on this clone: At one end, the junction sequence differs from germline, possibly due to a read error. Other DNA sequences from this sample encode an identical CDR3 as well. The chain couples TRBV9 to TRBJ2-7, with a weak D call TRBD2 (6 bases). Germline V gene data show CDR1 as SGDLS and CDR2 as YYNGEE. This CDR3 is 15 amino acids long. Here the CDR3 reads CASSVAGSGLYEQYF. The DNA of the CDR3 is TGTGCTAGCAGCGTAGCTGGTAGCGGCTTATACGAGCAGTACTTC.

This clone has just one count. The CDR3 DNA reads as TGTGCCAGCAGCCCATCGGACAGGGGGCTCTATGAAAAACTGTTTTTT. Amino acid sequence: CASSPSDRGLYEKLFF. This chain links TRBV7-9 with TRBJ1-4; 11 positions match TRBD1. V shed 5 bases, J shed 6 bases, and the junction held 8 bases outside the gene matches. The CDR3 is 16 amino acids. Germline V gene sequence: CDR1 SEHNR, CDR2 FQNEAQ (reference sequence).

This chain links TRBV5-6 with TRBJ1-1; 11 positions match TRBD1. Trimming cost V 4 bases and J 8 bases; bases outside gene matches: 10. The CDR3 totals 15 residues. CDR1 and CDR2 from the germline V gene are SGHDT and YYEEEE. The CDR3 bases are TGTGCCAGCAGCCTCCCCGGACAGGGGGCAGGAGAAGCTTTCTTT. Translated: CASSLPGQGAGEAFF.